This T cell receptor (beta chain) was captured in a study of cytomegalovirus exposure and HLA in healthy donors. Study results and limitations: Specific recognition of CMV antigens was confirmed in vitro for three chains (all CMV-associated). That first-cohort TCR clusters tended to co-occur in the 130 or so validation repertoires was found in a later analysis.

TCRdb keeps only in-frame clones here, not all; method: immunoSEQ multiplex PCR. Among 130,000 to 150,000 clones listed, 89% were seen once. V was clipped by 6 bases and J by 4 bases, with 7 bases between them. Germline loops: CDR1 SGHRS, CDR2 YFSETQ. CDR3 size: 12 residues. Remarks on this clone: Its antigen is still unknown.

The specimen was PBMCs. This TCR was sampled from a woman aged 18 to 35 in good health and CMV-seropositive. The rearrangement links TRBV5-1 to TRBJ2-2; D is ambiguous. CDR3 residues: CASNGVTGELFF. The CDR3 coding sequence is TGCGCCAGCAATGGAGTCACCGGGGAGCTGTTTTTT.